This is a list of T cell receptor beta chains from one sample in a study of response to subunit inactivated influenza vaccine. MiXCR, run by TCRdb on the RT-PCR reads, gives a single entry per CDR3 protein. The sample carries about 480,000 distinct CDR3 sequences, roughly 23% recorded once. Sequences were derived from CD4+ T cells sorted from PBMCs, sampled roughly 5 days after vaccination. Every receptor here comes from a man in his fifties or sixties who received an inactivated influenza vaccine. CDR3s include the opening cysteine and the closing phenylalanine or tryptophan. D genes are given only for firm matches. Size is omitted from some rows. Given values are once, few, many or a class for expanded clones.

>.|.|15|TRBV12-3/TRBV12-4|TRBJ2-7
CASSIGGSQTYEQYF
TGTGCCAGCAGCATCGGGGGCAGCCAGACCTACGAGCAGTACTTC
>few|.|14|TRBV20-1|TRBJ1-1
CSAREGTSPYGAFF
TGCAGTGCTAGAGAAGGGACCTCCCCTTATGGAGCTTTCTTT
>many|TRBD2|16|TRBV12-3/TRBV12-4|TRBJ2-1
CASSRGTSGGNNEQFF
TGTGCCAGCAGTCGCGGGACTAGCGGGGGAAACAATGAGCAGTTCTTC
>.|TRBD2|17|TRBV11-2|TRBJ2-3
CASSGSASGGWADTQYF
TGTGCCAGCAGCGGTTCGGCTAGCGGGGGCTGGGCAGATACGCAGTATTTT
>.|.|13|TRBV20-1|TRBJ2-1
CSTDPGTYNEQFF
TGCAGTACCGACCCCGGCACCTACAATGAGCAGTTCTTC
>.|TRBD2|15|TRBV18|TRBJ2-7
CASSPGTSGTREQYF
TGTGCCAGCTCACCAGGAACTAGCGGGACCAGGGAGCAGTACTTC
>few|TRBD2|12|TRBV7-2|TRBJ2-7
CASSFPGGRQYF
TGTGCCAGCAGCTTCCCTGGCGGGAGGCAGTACTTC
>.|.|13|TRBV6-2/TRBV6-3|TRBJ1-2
CASSYEEVGGYTF
TGTGCCAGCAGTTACGAGGAGGTAGGAGGCTACACCTTC
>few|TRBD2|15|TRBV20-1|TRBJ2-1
CSARVGTSGRNEQFF
TGCAGTGCTAGAGTTGGGACTAGCGGAAGGAATGAGCAGTTCTTC
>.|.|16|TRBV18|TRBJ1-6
CASSPRDVGVGSPLHF
TGTGCCAGCTCACCACGGGACGTAGGAGTTGGTTCACCCCTCCACTTT
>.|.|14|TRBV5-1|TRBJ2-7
CASSNTGLGYEQYF
TGCGCCAGCAGCAACACGGGACTGGGCTACGAGCAGTACTTC
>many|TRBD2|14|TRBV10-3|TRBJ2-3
CAINPSGGADTQYF
TGTGCCATCAACCCTAGCGGGGGGGCAGATACGCAGTATTTT
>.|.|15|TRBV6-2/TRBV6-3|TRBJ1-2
CASSYPTGRGYGYTF
TGTGCCAGCAGTTACCCGACGGGCAGGGGCTATGGCTACACCTTC
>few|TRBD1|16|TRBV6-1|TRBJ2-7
CASRPNRGLVSYEQYF
TGTGCCAGCCGGCCCAACAGGGGGCTTGTCTCCTACGAGCAGTACTTC
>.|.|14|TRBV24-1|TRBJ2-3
CATSDPGRSDTQYF
TGTGCCACCAGTGATCCCGGGAGATCAGATACGCAGTATTTT
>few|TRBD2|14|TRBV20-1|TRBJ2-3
CSAVLAGTTDTQYF
TGCAGTGCTGTCCTAGCGGGAACCACAGATACGCAGTATTTT
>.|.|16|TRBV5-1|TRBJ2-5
CASSEGSSPVQETQYF
TGCGCCAGCAGCGAAGGGTCCTCGCCTGTCCAAGAGACCCAGTACTTC
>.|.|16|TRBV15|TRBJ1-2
CATSRESGAANYGYTF
TGTGCCACCAGCAGAGAGTCAGGAGCCGCTAACTATGGCTACACCTTC
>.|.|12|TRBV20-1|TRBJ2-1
CSAREIGVELFF
TGCAGTGCTAGAGAAATAGGAGTAGAGCTGTTCTTC
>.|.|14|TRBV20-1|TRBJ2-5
CSARDSAGQETQYF
TGCAGTGCTAGAGATTCCGCTGGACAAGAGACCCAGTACTTC
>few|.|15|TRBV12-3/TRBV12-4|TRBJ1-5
CASSLAGIRNQPQHF
TGTGCCAGCAGTTTAGCCGGGATTCGCAATCAGCCCCAGCATTTT
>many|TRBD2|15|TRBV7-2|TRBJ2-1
CASSLVASGNNEQFF
TGTGCCAGCAGCTTAGTGGCTAGCGGGAACAATGAGCAGTTCTTC
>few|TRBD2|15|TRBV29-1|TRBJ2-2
CSAGTGTSGTGELFF
TGCAGCGCCGGAACCGGCACTAGCGGCACCGGGGAGCTGTTTTTT
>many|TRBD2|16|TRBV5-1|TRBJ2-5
CASRTSGRAPQETQYF
TGCGCCTCCCGGACTAGCGGGAGGGCTCCCCAAGAGACCCAGTACTTC
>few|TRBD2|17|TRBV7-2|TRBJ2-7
CASSLGARAGRTYEQYF
TGTGCCAGCAGCTTAGGTGCGAGAGCGGGGAGGACCTACGAGCAGTACTTC
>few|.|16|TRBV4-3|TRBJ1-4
CASSPRSDSDNEKLFF
TGCGCCAGCAGCCCACGTTCGGACTCCGATAATGAAAAACTGTTTTTT
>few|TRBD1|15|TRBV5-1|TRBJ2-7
CASSLVRGLNYEQYF
TGCGCCAGCAGCTTGGTCAGGGGGCTAAACTACGAGCAGTACTTC
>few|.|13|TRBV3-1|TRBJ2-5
CASSQRQKETQYF
TGTGCCAGCAGCCAACGACAGAAAGAGACCCAGTACTTC
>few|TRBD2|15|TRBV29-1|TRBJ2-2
CSASPSGQNTGELFF
TGCAGCGCCTCCCCTAGCGGGCAGAACACCGGGGAGCTGTTTTTT
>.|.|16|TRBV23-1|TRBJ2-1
CASSQVRGGAYNEQFF
TGCGCCAGCAGTCAAGTCAGGGGGGGGGCCTACAATGAGCAGTTCTTC
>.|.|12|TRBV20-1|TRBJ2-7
CSLLGGTYEQYF
TGCAGTCTCTTGGGGGGCACCTACGAGCAGTACTTC
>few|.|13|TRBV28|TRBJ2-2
CASSPPGYRALFF
TGTGCCAGCAGCCCCCCTGGATACCGGGCGCTGTTTTTT
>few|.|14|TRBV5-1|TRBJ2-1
CASSSDTTYNEQFF
TGCGCCAGCAGCTCCGACACCACGTACAATGAGCAGTTCTTC
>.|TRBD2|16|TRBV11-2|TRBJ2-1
CASSVASSGLYNEQFF
TGTGCCAGCAGCGTTGCCTCTAGCGGGTTGTACAATGAGCAGTTCTTC
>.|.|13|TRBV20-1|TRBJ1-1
CSATVQGYTEAFF
TGCAGTGCCACTGTTCAGGGTTACACTGAAGCTTTCTTT
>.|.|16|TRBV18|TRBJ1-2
CASSPSPQGLRDGYTF
TGTGCCAGCTCACCTAGTCCCCAGGGGCTGAGGGATGGCTACACCTTC
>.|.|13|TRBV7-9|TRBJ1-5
CASGVEGIQPQHF
TGTGCCAGCGGAGTCGAGGGGATTCAGCCCCAGCATTTT
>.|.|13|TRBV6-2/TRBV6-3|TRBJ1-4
CASSNALFEKLFF
TGTGCCAGCAGCAACGCCCTATTTGAAAAACTGTTTTTT
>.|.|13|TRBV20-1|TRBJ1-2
CSAVSRAVYGYTF
TGCAGTGCGGTTTCCAGGGCTGTCTATGGCTACACCTTC
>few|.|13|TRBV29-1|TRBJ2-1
CSVRTGSYNEQFF
TGCAGCGTGCGGACTGGTTCCTACAATGAGCAGTTCTTC
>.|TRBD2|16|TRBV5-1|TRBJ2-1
CASSWRGGPDLYEQFF
TGCGCCAGCAGCTGGCGGGGGGGCCCAGATCTCTATGAGCAGTTCTTC
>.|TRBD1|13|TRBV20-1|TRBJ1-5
CSAKTGNNQPQHF
TGCAGTGCTAAGACAGGGAACAATCAGCCCCAGCATTTT
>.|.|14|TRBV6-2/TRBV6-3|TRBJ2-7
CASSNPYPNYEQYF
TGTGCCAGCAGTAACCCATACCCCAACTACGAGCAGTACTTC
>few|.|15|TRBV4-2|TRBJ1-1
CASSPGPPGNTEAFF
TGTGCCAGCAGCCCCGGTCCACCCGGGAACACTGAAGCTTTCTTT
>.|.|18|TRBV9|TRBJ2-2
CASSVNGWAWGNTGELFF
TGTGCCAGCAGCGTAAATGGTTGGGCCTGGGGAAACACCGGGGAGCTGTTTTTT
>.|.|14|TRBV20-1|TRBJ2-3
CSARWGAATDTQYF
TGCAGTGCTAGATGGGGGGCTGCCACAGATACGCAGTATTTT
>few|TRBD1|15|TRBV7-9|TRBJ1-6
CASSLSGGGNSPLHF
TGTGCCAGCAGCTTATCAGGGGGCGGTAATTCACCCCTCCACTTT
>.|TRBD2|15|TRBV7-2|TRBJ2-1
CASSLGGGGANEQFF
TGTGCCAGCAGCTTAGGGGGCGGGGGGGCCAATGAGCAGTTCTTC
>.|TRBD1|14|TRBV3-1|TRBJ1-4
CASSLSTGTEKLFF
TGTGCCAGCAGTCTCTCGACAGGGACTGAAAAACTGTTTTTT
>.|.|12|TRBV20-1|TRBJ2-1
CSAEGTDNEQFF
TGCAGTGCTGAAGGGACGGACAATGAGCAGTTCTTC